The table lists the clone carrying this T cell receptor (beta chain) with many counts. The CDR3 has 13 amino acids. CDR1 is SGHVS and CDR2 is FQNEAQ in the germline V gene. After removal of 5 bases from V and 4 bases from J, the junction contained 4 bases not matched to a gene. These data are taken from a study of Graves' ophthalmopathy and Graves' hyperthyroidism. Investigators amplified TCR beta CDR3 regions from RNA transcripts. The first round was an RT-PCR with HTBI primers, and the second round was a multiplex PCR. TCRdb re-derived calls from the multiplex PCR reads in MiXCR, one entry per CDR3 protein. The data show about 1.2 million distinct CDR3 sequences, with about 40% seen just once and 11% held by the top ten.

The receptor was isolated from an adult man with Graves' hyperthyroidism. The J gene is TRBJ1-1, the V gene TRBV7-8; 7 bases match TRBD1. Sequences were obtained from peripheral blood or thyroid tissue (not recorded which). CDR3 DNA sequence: TGTGCCAGCAGCCTAAGGACAGGCACTGAAGCTTTCTTT. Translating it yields CASSLRTGTEAFF.